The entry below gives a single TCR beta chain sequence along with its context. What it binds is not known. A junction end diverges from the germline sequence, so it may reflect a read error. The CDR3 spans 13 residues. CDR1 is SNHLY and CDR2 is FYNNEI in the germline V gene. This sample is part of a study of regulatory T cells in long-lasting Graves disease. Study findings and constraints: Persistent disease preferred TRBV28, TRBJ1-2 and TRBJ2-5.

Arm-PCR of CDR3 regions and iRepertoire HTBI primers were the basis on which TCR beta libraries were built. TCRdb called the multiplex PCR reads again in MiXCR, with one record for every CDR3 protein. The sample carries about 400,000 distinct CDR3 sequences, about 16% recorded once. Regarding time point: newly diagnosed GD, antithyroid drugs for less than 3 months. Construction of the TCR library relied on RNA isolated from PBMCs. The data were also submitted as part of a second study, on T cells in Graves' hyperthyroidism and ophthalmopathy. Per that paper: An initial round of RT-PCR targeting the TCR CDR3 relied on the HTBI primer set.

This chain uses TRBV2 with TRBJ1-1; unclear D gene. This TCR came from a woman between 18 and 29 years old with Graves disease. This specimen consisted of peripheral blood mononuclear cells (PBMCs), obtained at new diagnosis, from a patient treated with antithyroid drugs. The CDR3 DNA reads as TGTACCAGCAAAGGCAGATTGAACACTGAAGCTTTCTTT. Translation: CTSKGRLNTEAFF.